The clone carrying this T cell receptor (beta chain) has only a few counts. Its antigen remains unknown. Other nucleotide sequences in the sample specify the same CDR3. The authors reverse transcribed all of the isolated RNA, so sequencing captured expressed TCRB transcripts. Produced via immunoSEQ multiplex PCR; TCRdb's table is partial and in-frame only. The sample consists of 300,000 to 350,000 clones, roughly 13% of them appearing once. This sample was taken from a study of beta chain features in type 1 diabetes. Study-wide points: The question of HLA type influencing TCRB rearrangement was one that remained unresolved here. Moderately but significantly shorter TCRB CDR3s were found in Type 1 diabetes patients in all four CD4+ subsets.

The material sequenced was naive CD4+ T cells from blood. The TCR comes from a woman in her late teens or twenties with type 1 diabetes.

The CDR3 region is CASSRGGSYNEQFF. In DNA, the CDR3 is TGTGCCAGCAGCCGGGGAGGCTCCTACAATGAGCAGTTCTTC. The gene calls are TRBV9 and TRBJ2-1; TRBD2 is a possible D gene (6 bases). The CDR3 spans 14 residues. Germline V gene lookup returns CDR1 SGDLS and CDR2 YYNGEE. Trimming left V 4 bases short and J 0 bases short, with 8 bases between. Full variable domain (missing parts from reference TRBV9 and TRBJ2-1): DSGVTQTPKHLITATGQRVTLRCSPRSGDLSVYWYQQSLDQGLQFLIQYYNGEERAKGNILERFSAQQFPDLHSELNLSSLELGDSALYFCASSRGGSYNEQFFGPGTRLTVL.